The next 32 T cell receptor beta chains were all read from a single sample in a study of T cell repertoires in cytomegalovirus infection. A single record per CDR3 protein comes from TCRdb applying MiXCR to the reads. The repertoire holds 150,000 to 200,000 distinct CDR3 sequences, under 30% seen once, with 31% in the top ten. Sequencing was performed on PBMCs. Receptors originate from a human donor in good health (CMV status not recorded). Some clones in this sample may be carry-over from other donors' samples.

Written as DNA, the CDR3 is TGCAGCGTTGTTCAGCCTGGGGAAACAGATACGCAGTATTTT. This encodes CSVVQPGETDTQYF. The rearrangement uses TRBV29-1 and TRBJ2-3; D not resolved. In germline, CDR1 is SQVTM, CDR2 ANQGSEA. Trimming took off 4 bases at V and 3 bases at J, with 14 bases between the two ends. This CDR3 is 14 amino acids long.

This clonotype has a handful of counts. The rearrangement joins TRBV29-1 to TRBJ1-1; no clear D. V lost 8 bases and J 1 base, leaving 17 bases between the germline ends. Germline CDR1 reads SQVTM; CDR2 reads ANQGSEA. The CDR3 is 14 residues long. The CDR3 is CSSRLGQQNTEAFF. The CDR3 DNA is TGCAGCTCGAGGTTGGGTCAACAGAACACTGAAGCTTTCTTT.

The V gene is TRBV19, the J gene TRBJ1-4; 8 bases are shared with TRBD1. After removal of 3 bases from V and 0 bases from J, the junction contained 9 bases not matched to a gene. In germline, CDR1 is LNHDA, CDR2 SQIVND (reference sequence). This CDR3 has 18 residues. The CDR3 is CASSMDGTGAATNEKLFF. CDR3 DNA sequence: TGTGCCAGTAGTATGGACGGGACAGGAGCCGCAACTAATGAAAAACTGTTTTTT.

This clonotype was found many times. The genes are TRBV7-9 and TRBJ1-4; no clear D gene. From germline, CDR1 is SEHNR and CDR2 FQNEAQ (reference sequence). The CDR3 is made up of 17 amino acids. Trimming shortened V by 3 bases and J by 8 bases, and 22 bases separated the two germline ends. The CDR3 coding sequence is TGTGCCAGCAGCTTTACGGGTAAATCCAGACTCGCCGAAAAACTGTTTTTT. It translates to CASSFTGKSRLAEKLFF.

The chain combines TRBV2 with TRBJ2-5; D call uncertain. From germline, CDR1 is SNHLY and CDR2 FYNNEI. Deletions cut 6 bases from V and 5 bases from J, with 13 bases between. The CDR3 is 13 residues long. CDR3 in amino acids: CASRSDSGETQYF. Here the CDR3 DNA reads TGTGCCAGCAGATCCGATTCCGGGGAGACCCAGTACTTC.

The chain carries TRBV24-1 and TRBJ2-1; maybe TRBD2 (5 bases). V lost 7 bases and J 9 bases, leaving 15 bases between the germline ends. CDR3 length: 13 residues. Germline V gene sequence: CDR1 KGHDR, CDR2 SFDVKD. The DNA for the CDR3 is TGTGCCACCAGCAGCCTGACTAACGGTGAGCAGTTCTTC. This encodes CATSSLTNGEQFF.

The chain combines TRBV4-3 with TRBJ2-1; the match to TRBD2 covers 11 bases. V gave up 1 base and J gave up 8 bases; unmatched junction bases: 4. The CDR3 sequence is 15 residues long. The germline V gene encodes CDR1 LGHNA and CDR2 YSLEER. The DNA of the CDR3 is TGCGCCAGCAGCCAAGGGATAGCGGGGGGGCATGAGCAGTTCTTC. Its protein product is CASSQGIAGGHEQFF.

This chain's CDR3 is CATSREHSNQPQHF. CDR3 bases: TGTGCCACCAGCAGAGAACACAGCAATCAGCCCCAGCATTTT. The chain couples TRBV15 to TRBJ1-5; D is ambiguous. The CDR3 is made up of 14 amino acids. V was pared by 0 bases and J by 1 base, with 4 bases between. Germline CDR1 reads LNHNV; CDR2 reads YYDKDF (reference sequence).

This clonotype was found a few times. The gene calls are TRBV7-2 and TRBJ2-7; D uncertain. Germline CDR1 is SGHTA and CDR2 is FQGNSA. Trimming took off 1 base at V and 4 bases at J, with 14 bases between the two ends. There are 15 residues in the CDR3. Here the CDR3 DNA reads TGTGCCAGCAGCTTAGTGCCAGCCTTGGGGTACGAGCAGTACTTC. Encoded protein: CASSLVPALGYEQYF.

This clonotype occurred a few times. The chain uses TRBV20-1 and TRBJ1-1; no definite D call. CDR3 length: 19 residues. Germline V CDR1 and CDR2: DFQATT, SNEGSKA (reference sequence). Trimming stripped 0 bases from V and 0 bases from J, with 23 bases between. This CDR3 is CSARDFLRSDGIMNTEAFF. CDR3 coding DNA: TGCAGTGCTAGAGATTTCCTACGGTCGGACGGTATAATGAACACTGAAGCTTTCTTT.

Regarding this clonotype: Germline and junction disagree at one end, which may indicate a read error. This sequence joins TRBV6-5 and TRBJ1-2; perhaps TRBD1 as D (6 bases). CDR3 length: 14 residues. Germline V gene sequence: CDR1 MNHEY, CDR2 SVGAGI. In DNA, the CDR3 is TGTGCCAGCAGTCAAACAGGGCGGGGGTATGCCTACACCTTC. Translating it yields CASSQTGRGYAYTF.

In this sample, this clonotype turned up a few times. The chain uses TRBV7-8 and TRBJ1-3; D may be TRBD1 (5 bases). CDR1 SGHVS and CDR2 FQNEAQ come from the germline V gene. This CDR3 comprises 15 residues. The V and J ends lost 0 bases and 2 bases respectively, with 8 bases between them. CDR3 region: CASSLAQAAGNTIYF. DNA for the CDR3: TGTGCCAGCAGCTTAGCACAGGCGGCTGGAAACACCATATATTTT.

The rearrangement links TRBV19 to TRBJ1-2, with D unclear. The CDR3 covers 15 residues. Per the germline V gene, CDR1 is LNHDA and CDR2 is SQIVND (reference sequence). V lost 10 bases and J 5 bases, leaving 23 bases between the germline ends. The CDR3 loop is CATTSSPLSGYGYTF. DNA of the CDR3: TGTGCCACCACATCAAGTCCCCTCAGTGGGTATGGCTACACCTTC.

The J gene is TRBJ2-7, the V gene TRBV6-4; weak D call: TRBD1 (6 bases). Germline V gives CDR1 MRHNA, CDR2 SNTAGT. The V and J ends lost 2 bases and 5 bases respectively, with 13 bases between them. The CDR3 totals 14 residues. The CDR3 DNA sequence: TGTGCCAGCAGTGACAATAACAGGGTCGACGAGCAGTACTTC. This encodes CASSDNNRVDEQYF.

The chain couples TRBV5-1 to TRBJ2-1, with 10 bases lining up with TRBD1. Germline V gene data show CDR1 as SGHRS and CDR2 as YFSETQ. Trimming took 4 bases from V and 8 from J; bases not matched to a gene: 9. This CDR3 spans 15 amino acids. CDR3 in amino acids: CASSPGTGDLDEQFF. CDR3 DNA: TGCGCCAGCAGCCCTGGGACAGGGGATTTGGATGAGCAGTTCTTC.

This chain connects TRBV6-5 to TRBJ2-2; possibly TRBD1 for D (6 bases). V was cut by 4 bases and J by 7 bases, with 22 bases left in between. Germline V CDR1 and CDR2: MNHEY, SVGAGI. The CDR3 totals 17 residues. CDR3 nucleotide sequence: TGTGCCAGCAGTTCCAGATACAGGGCCCAGGAAGTCGGGGAGCTGTTTTTT. This encodes CASSSRYRAQEVGELFF.

With respect to this clonotype: One end of the junction is discordant with germline, which a read error may explain. The rearrangement links TRBV20-1 to TRBJ1-1; 8 bases match TRBD1. CDR1 and CDR2 (germline): DFQATT, SNEGSKA (reference sequence). This CDR3 has 15 residues. CDR3 protein: CSARRTGREGTAAFF. As DNA, the CDR3 is TGCAGTGCTAGGCGGACAGGGCGTGAAGGCACTGCAGCTTTCTTT.

This clonotype came up a few times. V and J are TRBV10-3 and TRBJ2-6; 7 nucleotides line up with TRBD1. CDR1 and CDR2 (germline): ENHRY, SYGVKD. CDR3 size: 15 residues. The ends lost 11 bases at V and 0 bases at J; junction bases unmatched: 7. CDR3 protein: CAARDSYSGANVLTF. Written as DNA, the CDR3 is TGTGCCGCCCGGGACAGTTACTCTGGGGCCAACGTCCTGACTTTC.

This clonotype showed up just a few times. This sequence joins TRBV6-2 or TRBV6-3 and TRBJ1-2, with TRBD1 as a possible D gene (5 bases). CDR3 size: 14 residues. Germline V gene sequence: CDR1 MNHEY, CDR2 SVGEGT. Deletions cut 4 bases from V and 5 bases from J, with 14 bases between. The CDR3 DNA reads as TGTGCCAGCAGTTTCCGGTCAGGGAGGTATGGCTACACCTTC. Protein: CASSFRSGRYGYTF.

This clonotype was found a few times. The V gene is TRBV6-1, the J gene TRBJ1-6, with D unclear. V lost 3 bases and J 0 bases, leaving 12 bases between the germline ends. The CDR3 contains 17 residues. CDR1 MNHNS and CDR2 SASEGT come from the germline V gene. The CDR3 DNA sequence: TGTGCCAGCAGTGAGTGGGCCGCTTTCTCCTATAATTCACCCCTCCACTTT. This gives the protein CASSEWAAFSYNSPLHF.

V is TRBV5-1 and J is TRBJ1-1, with a tentative D call TRBD1 (6 bases). The germline V gene encodes CDR1 SGHRS and CDR2 YFSETQ. Trimming shortened V by 6 bases and J by 2 bases, and 14 bases separated the two germline ends. The CDR3 is 14 residues long. CDR3 nucleotide sequence: TGCGCCAGCAAGTTACTACAGGGAAACACTGAAGCTTTCTTT. Residues: CASKLLQGNTEAFF.

The chain joins TRBV7-9 to TRBJ2-5; 14 positions agree with TRBD2. This CDR3 comprises 17 residues. Germline CDR1 and CDR2: SEHNR and FQNEAQ (reference sequence). Trimming removed 5 bases from V and 4 bases from J; junction bases left unmatched: 9. The CDR3 sequence: CASSKTSGGAEGETQYF. As DNA, the CDR3 is TGTGCCAGCAGCAAGACTAGCGGGGGGGCCGAAGGAGAGACCCAGTACTTC. Using reference TRBV7-9 and TRBJ2-5 for the parts outside the CDR3, the full variable domain is DTGVSQNPRHKITKRGQNVTFRCDPISEHNRLYWYRQTLGQGPEFLTYFQNEAQLEKSRLLSDRFSAERPKGSFSTLEIQRTEQGDSAMYLCASSKTSGGAEGETQYFGPGTRLLVL.

This sequence joins TRBV5-4 and TRBJ1-1; 7 positions match TRBD1. The V gene end was trimmed by 4 bases and the J gene end by 0 bases; junction bases not matched to a gene: 6. The CDR3 runs 15 residues. Germline loops: CDR1 SGHNT, CDR2 YYREEE (reference sequence). Here the CDR3 DNA reads TGTGCCAGCAGCCCGGCGGGACAGCTGAACACTGAAGCTTTCTTT. It codes for CASSPAGQLNTEAFF.

This clonotype appeared a single time. This rearrangement joins TRBV30 to TRBJ1-1; D is unclear. The V end lost 3 bases, the J end lost 0 bases, and 11 bases lay between the germline ends. Germline CDR1 GTSNPN, CDR2 SVGIG (reference sequence). The CDR3 contains 14 residues. The CDR3 protein is CAWSPGVLNTEAFF. The CDR3 DNA is TGTGCCTGGAGCCCAGGAGTGTTGAACACTGAAGCTTTCTTT.

The table lists this clonotype with a few counts. The rearrangement joins TRBV2 to TRBJ1-1; TRBD1 might be the D (6 bases). The germline V and J ends were trimmed by 7 bases and 4 bases, with 13 bases remaining between them. CDR1 is SNHLY and CDR2 is FYNNEI in the germline V gene. This CDR3 has 13 amino acids. CDR3 protein: CASNPGEGTEAFF. CDR3 in DNA: TGTGCCAGCAATCCAGGGGAAGGCACTGAAGCTTTCTTT.

This clonotype was observed a few times. This chain connects TRBV19 to TRBJ1-5; D not certain. The V end lost 0 bases, the J end lost 4 bases, and 10 bases lay between the germline ends. Looked up from germline, CDR1 is LNHDA and CDR2 is SQIVND (reference sequence). The CDR3 is 15 residues long. DNA of the CDR3: TGTGCCAGTAGTATAGATCGGGAAGGGAATCAGCCCCAGCATTTT. The encoded protein is CASSIDREGNQPQHF.

This clonotype was picked up a small number of times. The chain carries TRBV7-2 and TRBJ2-1; 10 bases are a match to TRBD2. Trimming took 5 bases from V and 4 from J; bases not matched to a gene: 8. CDR1 is SGHTA and CDR2 is FQGNSA in the germline V gene. The CDR3 sequence is 16 residues long. The CDR3 region has the DNA TGTGCCAGCAGCGCTACTCTAGCGGGGGCTTACAATGAGCAGTTCTTC. Translated: CASSATLAGAYNEQFF.

This clonotype was recorded only once. This CDR3 reads CASKRTGGGYEQYF. CDR3 nucleotide sequence: TGTGCCAGTAAGAGGACAGGGGGCGGCTACGAGCAGTACTTC. The rearrangement links TRBV19 to TRBJ2-7, with TRBD1 identical over 11 bases. There are 14 residues in the CDR3. Germline V CDR1 and CDR2: LNHDA, SQIVND (reference sequence). The V and J ends lost 7 bases and 3 bases, in that order; junction bases with no gene match: 5.

Ten or more counts support this clonotype. The CDR3 coding sequence is TGTGCCAGCACCCGACTAGCGGGGGCCGGGGAGCTGTTTTTT. Protein sequence: CASTRLAGAGELFF. This sequence joins TRBV2 and TRBJ2-2, with 12 bases identical to TRBD2. Unmatched junction bases numbered 3, after V lost 7 bases and J lost 6 bases. Germline-derived CDR1 and CDR2 are SNHLY and FYNNEI. CDR3 size: 14 residues.

This rearrangement joins TRBV11-3 to TRBJ2-3; D unresolved. This CDR3 region has 13 residues. Trimming removed 5 bases at V and 6 bases at J, with 12 bases between. Germline CDR1 SGHNT, CDR2 YENEEA. The CDR3 sequence is CASSLTLRDTQYF. Written as DNA, the CDR3 is TGTGCCAGCAGCCTAACCCTTCGGGATACGCAGTATTTT.

The gene calls are TRBV7-9 and TRBJ2-5, with TRBD1 matching over 8 bases. The CDR3 sequence is 15 residues long. The J segment lost 5 bases and the V segment lost 5 bases, leaving 10 bases of the junction unmatched. The V gene's germline CDR1 is SEHNR and CDR2 FQNEAQ (reference sequence). The CDR3 nucleotides are TGTGCCAGCAGCCCTCGGACAGGGAGGTTGGAGACCCAGTACTTC. It is translated as CASSPRTGRLETQYF.

The chain couples TRBV29-1 to TRBJ2-5, with a tentative D call TRBD2 (6 bases). V shed 4 bases and J shed 5 bases, with 11 bases lying between them. Looked up from germline, CDR1 is SQVTM and CDR2 is ANQGSEA. The CDR3 consists of 12 residues. The CDR3 nucleotides are TGCAGCGTTGGATGGGGGAGGGAGACCCAGTACTTC. Encoded protein: CSVGWGRETQYF.